Following are 12 T cell receptor beta chains from one sample sequenced in a study of shared clonotypes between healthy human individuals. Here immunoSEQ multiplex PCR was the method, and the copy in TCRdb shows in-frame clones only, minus some. Found here are 2 million to 2.5 million clones, more than 85% of them singletons; the top ten hold about 0.37%. Input material: naive CD4+ T cells from PBMCs. Described subset: CD45RA+ positively selected. The source is a man aged 18-30 years in good health. Some clones in this sample may be carry-over from other donors' samples.

V gene TRBV5-6 combines with J gene TRBJ2-7; D not certain. Between the trimmed V and J ends, which lost 2 bases and 10 bases, there was a span of 16 bases. The CDR3 is 13 residues long. Germline V lookup: CDR1 SGHDT, CDR2 YYEEEE. The CDR3 nucleotides read TGTGCCAGCAGCTTCTCTGACTCCAGGAGACAGTACTTC. Its translation is CASSFSDSRRQYF.

V and J are TRBV28 and TRBJ2-1; possible D gene TRBD1, 5 bases. Trimming stripped 6 bases from V and 5 bases from J, with 17 bases between. Germline CDR1 reads MDHEN; CDR2 reads SYDVKM. This CDR3 spans 15 amino acids. CDR3 protein: CASSLRGWGDNEQFF. The CDR3 DNA is TGTGCCAGCAGCCTTAGGGGTTGGGGTGACAATGAGCAGTTCTTC.

The CDR3 loop reads CATSRGSGTENEKLFF. In DNA form, the CDR3 reads TGTGCCACCAGCAGGGGCTCCGGGACAGAAAATGAAAAACTGTTTTTT. The V call is TRBV15, the J call TRBJ1-4; TRBD1 agrees at 7 bases. Germline loops: CDR1 LNHNV, CDR2 YYDKDF (reference sequence). The CDR3 sequence is 16 residues long. V trimming: 3 bases; J trimming: 5 bases; junction bases outside the gene matches: 9.

The gene calls are TRBV7-3 and TRBJ2-1; tentative D call: TRBD2 (6 bases). Trimming left V 0 bases short and J 11 bases short, with 14 bases between. The CDR3 totals 14 residues. Germline assignment: CDR1 SGHTA and CDR2 FQGTGA. The CDR3 coding sequence is TGTGCCAGCAGCTTAACGTCACTGCGGGACCAGCAGTTCTTC. It encodes CASSLTSLRDQQFF.

This clone showed up just a few times. The chain uses TRBV7-3 and TRBJ1-1, with 7 nucleotides matching TRBD1. Germline CDR1 is SGHTA and CDR2 is FQGTGA. The CDR3 runs 14 residues. Germline trimming cut 5 bases from V and 1 base from J; bases unmatched to any gene: 4. The CDR3 region is CASSRQGQNTEAFF. The CDR3 coding sequence is TGTGCCAGCAGCCGACAGGGACAGAACACTGAAGCTTTCTTT.

V gene TRBV28 combines with J gene TRBJ2-5; 11 bases line up with TRBD2. V dropped 6 bases and J dropped 0; count of bases not matched to a gene: 3. The germline CDR1 and CDR2 sequences are MDHEN and SYDVKM. The CDR3 totals 15 residues. This CDR3 is CASRGLAANQETQYF. The CDR3 nucleotides read TGTGCCAGCAGGGGACTAGCGGCGAACCAAGAGACCCAGTACTTC.

The chain combines TRBV7-9 with TRBJ2-7; either TRBD1 or TRBD2 may fit D (5 bases each). The CDR3 consists of 16 residues. Germline V gene data show CDR1 as SEHNR and CDR2 as FQNEAQ (reference sequence). V was pared by 1 base and J by 4 bases, with 17 bases between. CDR3 bases: TGTGCCAGCAGCTTAGGTTATTGGGACGGAGTTTACGAGCAGTACTTC. Encoded protein: CASSLGYWDGVYEQYF.

V usage is TRBV5-6 and J usage is TRBJ1-5; D perhaps matches TRBD1 (5 bases). The germline V and J ends were trimmed by 5 bases and 9 bases, with 21 bases remaining between them. Germline loops: CDR1 SGHDT, CDR2 YYEEEE. CDR3 length: 15 residues. CDR3 sequence reads: CASSSGPPDSLPQHF. Here the CDR3 DNA reads TGTGCCAGCAGTTCCGGCCCCCCCGACAGTCTGCCCCAGCATTTT.

The chain employs TRBV5-4 and TRBJ2-1; D assignment may be TRBD1 or TRBD2 (6 bases each). This CDR3 spans 14 amino acids. Germline V gives CDR1 SGHNT, CDR2 YYREEE (reference sequence). V was clipped by 5 bases and J by 6 bases, with 15 bases between them. The CDR3 DNA reads as TGTGCCAGCAGGGCGGGTAGGGGGGTCAATGAGCAGTTCTTC. This codes for CASRAGRGVNEQFF.

J is TRBJ1-1 and V is TRBV7-6; D gene ambiguous. Germline V gene sequence: CDR1 SGHVS, CDR2 FNYEAQ. The CDR3 consists of 13 residues. Trimming took off 1 base at V and 5 bases at J, with 8 bases between the two ends. CDR3 DNA sequence: TGTGCCAGCAGCTTAGGGAAAGGGACTGAAGCTTTCTTT. Its translation: CASSLGKGTEAFF.

V and J are TRBV5-4 and TRBJ2-3, with a weak D call TRBD1 (6 bases). Germline-derived CDR1 and CDR2 are SGHNT and YYREEE (reference sequence). Deletions cut 2 bases from V and 3 bases from J, with 16 bases between. This CDR3 is built from 16 residues. CDR3 protein: CASSLVQGSRTDTQYF. CDR3 coding DNA: TGTGCCAGCAGCTTAGTACAGGGAAGTCGAACAGATACGCAGTATTTT.

This chain links TRBV29-1 with TRBJ2-7, with 14 nucleotides matching TRBD2. The CDR3 extends over 16 amino acids. V lost 7 bases, J lost 1 base, and 9 bases stayed unmatched. Germline CDR1 reads SQVTM; CDR2 reads ANQGSEA. The CDR3 DNA follows: TGCAGCGCTGGACTAGCGGGAGGCACCGATTCCTACGAGCAGTACTTC. Translated, it gives CSAGLAGGTDSYEQYF.